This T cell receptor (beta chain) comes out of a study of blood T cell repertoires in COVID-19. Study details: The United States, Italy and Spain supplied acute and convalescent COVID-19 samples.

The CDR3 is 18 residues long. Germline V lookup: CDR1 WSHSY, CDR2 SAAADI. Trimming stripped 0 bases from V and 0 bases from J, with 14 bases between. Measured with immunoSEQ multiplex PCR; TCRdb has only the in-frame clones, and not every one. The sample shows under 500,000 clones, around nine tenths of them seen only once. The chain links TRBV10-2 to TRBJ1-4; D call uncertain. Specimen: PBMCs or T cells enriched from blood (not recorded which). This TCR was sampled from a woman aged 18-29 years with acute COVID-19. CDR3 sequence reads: CASSESLAGRATNEKLFF. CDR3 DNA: TGCGCCAGCAGTGAGTCGCTGGCGGGCCGTGCAACTAATGAAAAACTGTTTTTT.